This TCR beta chain derives from a study of blood T cells in healthy people across ages. Overall study findings and caveats: Diversity was higher, and naive CD4+ cells more numerous, in long-lived donors than in aged donors.

Caucasian, healthy and from Russia, the donors were aged between roughly 6 and 100. A second PCR of roughly 6 to 12 cycles used a sample-barcoded 5' primer and a J-beta primer mix. TCRdb used MiXCR to reprocess the 5' RACE reads, holding one entry per CDR3 protein. Among 800,000 to 1,000,000 distinct CDR3 sequences, about 44% were seen once, and the ten largest hold roughly 13%. For this clonotype: Its target is not known.

The CDR3 is made up of 15 amino acids. Germline CDR1 and CDR2: SGHTA and FQGNSA. V shed 5 bases and J shed 4 bases, with 15 bases lying between them. The TCR originated in a young man in good health. Sequenced input: blood. The chain links TRBV7-2 to TRBJ1-5; the D is unclear. CDR3 DNA sequence: TGTGCCAGCAGCCCCCAGCTATGGGATAATCAGCCCCAGCATTTT. It translates to CASSPQLWDNQPQHF. Combining the CDR3 with reference TRBV7-2 and TRBJ1-5 gives the whole variable domain GAGVSQSPSNKVTEKGKDVELRCDPISGHTALYWYRQSLGQGLEFLIYFQGNSAPDKSGLPSDRFSAERTGGSVSTLTIQRTQQEDSAVYLCASSPQLWDNQPQHFGDGTRLSIL.